These 21 T cell receptor beta chains share one sample of origin, sequenced in a study of shared clonotypes between healthy human individuals. The protocol was immunoSEQ multiplex PCR, while the TCRdb copy is restricted to in-frame clones and leaves out a portion. The sample holds around 2,100,000 clones; approximately 95% are singletons and the top ten take more than 0.95%. CD8 cells regarded as naive lacked CD45RO, were positively chosen for CCR7, and omitted terminally differentiated effector memory CD45RA+ cells. What was sequenced was naive CD8+ T cells sorted from blood. These receptors were obtained from a man aged 18 to 29 in good health.

The chain links TRBV5-1 to TRBJ2-7, with 9 positions matching TRBD1. CDR3 length: 16 amino acids. After removal of 4 bases from V and 0 bases from J, the junction contained 8 bases not matched to a gene. The germline V gene has CDR1 SGHRS and CDR2 YFSETQ. The CDR3 DNA reads as TGCGCCAGCAGCGACCGGGGGACAGGGACCTCCTACGAGCAGTACTTC. Protein sequence: CASSDRGTGTSYEQYF. The entire variable domain, with the rest obtained from reference TRBV5-1 and TRBJ2-7, is as follows: KAGVTQTPRYLIKTRGQQVTLSCSPISGHRSVSWYQQTPGQGLQFLFEYFSETQRNKGNFPGRFSGRQFSNSRSEMNVSTLELGDSALYLCASSDRGTGTSYEQYFGPGTRLTVT.

The rearrangement links TRBV6-5 to TRBJ2-5, with 10 positions matching TRBD2. J was trimmed by 5 bases and V by 6 bases; bases with no gene match: 6. This CDR3 is 14 amino acids long. Germline CDR1 reads MNHEY; CDR2 reads SVGAGI. This CDR3 is CASSRRLAGETQYF. The CDR3 nucleotides are TGTGCCAGCAGCCGAAGACTAGCGGGTGAGACCCAGTACTTC.

This clone has a single count. CDR3 protein: CAGDWGQASYNEQFF. The CDR3 DNA follows: TGTGCCGGTGACTGGGGACAGGCGTCCTACAATGAGCAGTTCTTC. J is TRBJ2-1 and V is TRBV2; 8 nucleotides agree with TRBD1. CDR1 SNHLY and CDR2 FYNNEI come from the germline V gene. V shed 11 bases and J 1 base; nucleotides not matched to a gene: 10. The CDR3 spans 15 residues.

This chain connects TRBV4-1 to TRBJ2-1, with D unresolved. CDR3 length: 14 amino acids. Germline CDR1 MGHRA, CDR2 YSYEKL. V lost 0 bases and J 4 bases, leaving 7 bases between the germline ends. CDR3 DNA sequence: TGCGCCAGCAGCCAAGATTCAGCTTACAATGAGCAGTTCTTC. It translates to CASSQDSAYNEQFF.

This clone was counted a single time. The chain joins TRBV5-6 to TRBJ1-4; D is perhaps TRBD1 (6 bases). There are 14 residues in the CDR3. V gave up 0 bases and J gave up 7 bases, with 10 bases separating them. Germline CDR1 is SGHDT and CDR2 is YYEEEE. CDR3 DNA sequence: TGTGCCAGCAGCTTGGGAGGGGGAAGTGAAAAACTGTTTTTT. It is translated as CASSLGGGSEKLFF.

About this clone: Other DNA sequences of this sample code for an identical CDR3. The chain recombines TRBV7-9 with TRBJ2-7; D call uncertain. In germline, CDR1 is SEHNR, CDR2 FQNEAQ (reference sequence). With 3 bases removed from V and 3 bases from J, the gap between germline ends came to 6 bases. The CDR3 runs to 12 residues. CDR3 loop: CASSFSSYEQYF. As DNA, the CDR3 is TGTGCCAGCAGCTTTTCCAGCTACGAGCAGTACTTC.

The genes are TRBV19 and TRBJ2-7; D gene ambiguous. The CDR3 is 13 residues long. Germline V gene sequence: CDR1 LNHDA, CDR2 SQIVND (reference sequence). Trimming shortened V by 9 bases and J by 1 base, and 13 bases separated the two germline ends. As DNA, the CDR3 is TGTGCCAGCGCCCACCGGGCGTCCTACGAGCAGTACTTC. Protein sequence: CASAHRASYEQYF.

CDR3 DNA sequence: TGTGCCAGCAGCTTGGTTGCAAGTATAGACGAGCAGTACTTC. Amino acids: CASSLVASIDEQYF. The chain links TRBV5-6 to TRBJ2-7; D remains ambiguous. This CDR3 has 14 amino acids. Germline CDR1 reads SGHDT; CDR2 reads YYEEEE. Trimming shortened V by 0 bases and J by 5 bases, and 12 bases separated the two germline ends.

The rearrangement joins TRBV9 to TRBJ1-1; TRBD1 matches at 7 bases. This CDR3 has 15 amino acids. CDR1 and CDR2 (germline): SGDLS, YYNGEE. V shed 3 bases, J shed 4 bases, and the junction held 9 bases outside the gene matches. The CDR3 sequence: CASSAYDRVLTEAFF. CDR3 DNA sequence: TGTGCCAGCAGCGCATACGACAGGGTGCTCACTGAAGCTTTCTTT.

The rearrangement joins TRBV5-1 to TRBJ1-5; possibly TRBD1 for D (5 bases). CDR3 length: 13 residues. Germline loops: CDR1 SGHRS, CDR2 YFSETQ. V lost 0 bases, J lost 8 bases, and 9 bases lay in between. CDR3 amino acids: CASSLVLGEPQHF. The DNA for the CDR3 is TGCGCCAGCAGCTTGGTCTTGGGGGAGCCCCAGCATTTT.

This chain uses TRBV7-9 with TRBJ2-3; TRBD2 might be the D (6 bases). There are 14 residues in the CDR3. Germline V CDR1 and CDR2: SEHNR, FQNEAQ (reference sequence). The V end lost 1 base, the J end lost 9 bases, and 14 bases lay between the germline ends. The CDR3 sequence is CASSLELATGTQYF. The CDR3 DNA reads TGTGCCAGCAGCTTAGAACTAGCCACCGGGACGCAGTATTTT.

This chain uses TRBV4-3 with TRBJ2-7; TRBD2 matches 13 bases. The J segment lost 1 base and the V segment lost 0 bases, leaving 6 bases of the junction unmatched. The CDR3 is 18 amino acids. Germline V gives CDR1 LGHNA, CDR2 YSLEER. In DNA, the CDR3 is TGCGCCAGCAGCCAAGAGAGACTAGCGGGAGGCCTATCCTACGAGCAGTACTTC. The encoded protein is CASSQERLAGGLSYEQYF.

The rearrangement joins TRBV19 to TRBJ2-3, with D unresolved. V was cut by 5 bases and J by 0 bases, with 15 bases left in between. The CDR3 has 16 residues. CDR1 LNHDA and CDR2 SQIVND come from the germline V gene (reference sequence). CDR3 amino acids: CASSPPWQTSTDTQYF. The DNA of the CDR3 is TGTGCCAGTAGTCCCCCATGGCAGACTAGCACAGATACGCAGTATTTT.

This clone was found once. The rearrangement uses TRBV4-3 and TRBJ1-2; TRBD1 is a possible D gene (5 bases). Trimming removed 0 bases at V and 3 bases at J, with 14 bases between. CDR3 size: 16 residues. Germline assignment: CDR1 LGHNA and CDR2 YSLEER. The CDR3 DNA reads TGCGCCAGCAGCCAAGAAGGGACCCCCGGGGACTATGGCTACACCTTC. Protein sequence: CASSQEGTPGDYGYTF.

The V call is TRBV4-1, the J call TRBJ2-7; D is possibly TRBD2 (6 bases). The CDR3 extends over 14 amino acids. The V gene lost 3 bases and the J gene lost 2 bases, with 11 bases spanning the gap. The germline V gene encodes CDR1 MGHRA and CDR2 YSYEKL. The CDR3 DNA reads as TGCGCCAGCAGCCAGGGACTGTCGGCCTACGAGCAGTACTTC. Amino acids: CASSQGLSAYEQYF.

The V call is TRBV29-1, the J call TRBJ2-1, with 7 bases identical to TRBD1. CDR3 length equals 13 residues. Germline values: CDR1 SQVTM, CDR2 ANQGSEA. Unmatched junction bases numbered 5, after V lost 7 bases and J lost 2 bases. DNA of the CDR3: TGCAGCGAACTGACAGGGACCTACAATGAGCAGTTCTTC. Its protein is CSELTGTYNEQFF.

The gene calls are TRBV6-6 and TRBJ2-1; TRBD1 aligns across 9 bases. Germline CDR1 and CDR2: MNHNY and SVGAGI (reference sequence). The CDR3 runs to 14 residues. V was clipped by 3 bases and J by 7 bases; unmatched bases: 4. The CDR3 DNA follows: TGTGCCAGCAGTTATTCGACAGGGGGTAATGAGCAGTTCTTC. Translation: CASSYSTGGNEQFF.

This chain connects TRBV4-1 to TRBJ1-6; D might be TRBD1 (5 bases). Trimming took 0 bases from V and 10 from J, leaving 13 bases between them. CDR1 and CDR2 (germline): MGHRA, YSYEKL. The CDR3 sequence is 15 residues long. CDR3: CASSQDPGLASPLHF. The CDR3 DNA sequence: TGCGCCAGCAGCCAAGATCCGGGACTAGCATCACCCCTCCACTTT.

Points on this clone: Other nucleotide sequences from this sample produce the same CDR3. V gene TRBV19 combines with J gene TRBJ1-3; no clear D gene. Between the trimmed V and J ends, which lost 2 bases and 0 bases, there was a span of 5 bases. CDR1 and CDR2 (germline): LNHDA, SQIVND (reference sequence). The CDR3 is made up of 14 amino acids. DNA for the CDR3: TGTGCCAGTAGTATACTTGGCTCTGGAAACACCATATATTTT. It is translated as CASSILGSGNTIYF.

About this clone: Other DNA sequences in the sample encode the same CDR3. This sequence joins TRBV27 and TRBJ2-7, with D possibly being TRBD1 (5 bases). V dropped 2 bases and J dropped 0 bases, with 8 bases sitting between them. The CDR3 is made up of 14 amino acids. Germline V gives CDR1 MNHEY, CDR2 SMNVEV (reference sequence). Here the CDR3 DNA reads TGTGCCAGCAGTTTACAGGGAAGCTCCTACGAGCAGTACTTC. Translated: CASSLQGSSYEQYF.

This sequence joins TRBV2 and TRBJ2-5, with D maybe TRBD1 (5 bases). Trimming took off 3 bases at V and 1 base at J, with 12 bases between the two ends. The CDR3 sequence is 15 residues long. The germline gives CDR1 SNHLY, CDR2 FYNNEI. This chain's CDR3 is CASSDPGLGQETQYF. The CDR3 nucleotides are TGTGCCAGCAGTGATCCAGGGTTGGGCCAAGAGACCCAGTACTTC.